Presented here are 32 T cell receptor beta chains from one specimen sequenced in a study of blood T cell repertoires in COVID-19. Sequencing used immunoSEQ multiplex PCR; TCRdb keeps in-frame clones, though not all of them. The sample consists of 180,000 or so clones, approximately 85% of them appearing once. The sample taken for sequencing was peripheral blood. Receptors originate from a man aged 35 to 55 who had recovered from COVID-19.

This clone has a single count. The rearrangement links TRBV5-6 to TRBJ2-1; no firm D call. CDR3 length equals 15 residues. Trimming shortened V by 4 bases and J by 0 bases, and 11 bases separated the two germline ends. Germline assignment: CDR1 SGHDT and CDR2 YYEEEE. The CDR3 sequence is CASSMDRSSYNEQFF. For the CDR3, the DNA is TGTGCCAGCAGCATGGACCGGAGCTCCTACAATGAGCAGTTCTTC. The whole variable domain, filled in from reference TRBV5-6 and TRBJ2-1, reads DAGVTQSPTHLIKTRGQQVTLRCSPKSGHDTVSWYQQALGQGPQFIFQYYEEEERQRGNFPDRFSGHQFPNYSSELNVNALLLGDSALYLCASSMDRSSYNEQFFGPGTRLTVL.

The chain joins TRBV28 to TRBJ2-1; a possible D gene is TRBD2 (6 bases). Germline loops: CDR1 MDHEN, CDR2 SYDVKM. V was trimmed by 3 bases and J by 3 bases, leaving 12 bases between them. The CDR3 sequence is 15 residues long. The CDR3 bases are TGTGCCAGCAGTTTTTTCGCTAGCGACTACAATGAGCAGTTCTTC. Translated: CASSFFASDYNEQFF.

The chain employs TRBV6-5 and TRBJ2-7; 7 bases align to TRBD1. This CDR3 is 13 amino acids long. Germline-derived CDR1 and CDR2 are MNHEY and SVGAGI. V lost 11 bases and J lost 3; bases outside the gene matches: 10. The CDR3 region has the DNA TGTGCCGCATCCAACAGGGGTGGCTACGAGCAGTACTTC. Translated, it gives CAASNRGGYEQYF.

The V gene is TRBV2, the J gene TRBJ1-6; no clear D. The CDR3 covers 16 residues. Trimming pared 2 bases from V and 0 bases from J, leaving 8 bases between. CDR1 and CDR2 from the germline V gene are SNHLY and FYNNEI. For the CDR3, the DNA is TGTGCCAGCAGTGAAAGGAGGAGCTCCTATAATTCACCCCTCCACTTT. As protein: CASSERRSSYNSPLHF.

The chain carries TRBV3-1 (or the pseudogene TRBV3-2) and TRBJ2-5, with 16 bases aligning to TRBD2. The CDR3 extends over 17 amino acids. V dropped 3 bases and J dropped 5; count of bases not matched to a gene: 6. Germline values: CDR1 LGHDT, CDR2 YNNKEL (reference sequence). The CDR3 sequence: CASSQGTSGRVFETQYF. Written as DNA, the CDR3 is TGTGCCAGCAGCCAGGGGACTAGCGGGAGGGTATTCGAGACCCAGTACTTC.

This chain connects TRBV29-1 to TRBJ2-3, with a tentative D call TRBD2 (5 bases). The CDR3 loop spans 18 amino acids. The ends were cut back, 1 base at V and 0 bases at J, with 20 bases in the middle. CDR1 and CDR2 from the germline V gene are SQVTM and ANQGSEA. The DNA of the CDR3 is TGCAGCGTTGAAGTTTGGGGTCGGAGCGGAATTAGCACAGATACGCAGTATTTT. It codes for CSVEVWGRSGISTDTQYF.

The V gene is TRBV12-3 or TRBV12-4, the J gene TRBJ2-1, with a tentative D call TRBD2 (6 bases). This CDR3 has 12 residues. Trimming stripped 6 bases from V and 11 bases from J, with 14 bases between. CDR3 bases: TGTGCCAGCAGAACCGGGACTTCCAAGCAGTTCTTC. Encoded protein: CASRTGTSKQFF.

The rearrangement links TRBV30 to TRBJ1-6; 9 bases are shared with TRBD1. Germline V gene lookup returns CDR1 GTSNPN and CDR2 SVGIG (reference sequence). The ends lost 3 bases at V and 12 bases at J; junction bases unmatched: 9. This CDR3 has 14 amino acids. As DNA, the CDR3 is TGTGCCTGGAGCCTGGGACAGGGTCTGGGACCCCTCCACTTT. This codes for CAWSLGQGLGPLHF.

V is TRBV27 and J is TRBJ2-7, with 11 positions matching TRBD2. CDR1 and CDR2 (germline): MNHEY, SMNVEV (reference sequence). With 3 bases clipped from V and 7 bases from J, the junction kept 8 bases outside the gene matches. The CDR3 length is 15 residues. The CDR3 loop is CASSFVLAGAGEQYF. CDR3 DNA: TGTGCCAGCAGTTTCGTACTAGCGGGAGCTGGAGAGCAGTACTTC.

The J gene is TRBJ2-7, the V gene TRBV29-1; 10 bases are shared with TRBD2. J lost 3 bases, V lost 2 bases, and 4 bases had no gene match. Germline V lookup: CDR1 SQVTM, CDR2 ANQGSEA. This CDR3 comprises 14 residues. The CDR3 loop is CSVELAGEFYEQYF. The CDR3, as DNA: TGCAGCGTTGAACTAGCGGGAGAATTCTACGAGCAGTACTTC.

The J gene is TRBJ1-3, the V gene TRBV19; 7 bases are shared with TRBD1. The CDR3 contains 17 residues. Germline V CDR1 and CDR2: LNHDA, SQIVND (reference sequence). With 6 bases clipped from V and 0 bases from J, the junction kept 11 bases outside the gene matches. CDR3 DNA: TGTGCCAGTAGCCACAGGGGCCGCGACCTCTCTGGAAACACCATATATTTT. This encodes CASSHRGRDLSGNTIYF.

The J gene is TRBJ2-3, the V gene TRBV25-1, with 8 bases matching TRBD1. In germline, CDR1 is MGHDK, CDR2 SYGVNS. The ends lost 6 bases at V and 4 bases at J; junction bases unmatched: 6. The length of the CDR3 is 14 residues. CDR3 bases: TGTGCCAGCAGCAGGACAGGGTACGCAGATACGCAGTATTTT. Translation gives CASSRTGYADTQYF.

This rearrangement joins TRBV18 to TRBJ1-2; D is uncertain. The germline V gene encodes CDR1 KGHSH and CDR2 LQKENI. The V end was cut by 10 bases, the J end by 1 base, with 13 bases between. The CDR3 extends over 13 amino acids. The CDR3 protein is CATNQQNNYGYTF. CDR3 DNA sequence: TGTGCCACCAATCAACAGAATAACTATGGCTACACCTTC.

The V and J genes are TRBV7-9 and TRBJ1-2, with TRBD1 identical over 9 bases. The CDR3 loop spans 14 amino acids. Germline V lookup: CDR1 SEHNR, CDR2 FQNEAQ (reference sequence). Trimming at V came to 5 bases and at J to 5 bases, leaving 6 bases not matched to a gene. The DNA of the CDR3 is TGTGCCAGCAGCCATACCGGGACAGGGTATGGCTACACCTTC. It is translated as CASSHTGTGYGYTF.

The chain links TRBV12-3 or TRBV12-4 to TRBJ2-7; D ambiguous. V was shortened by 2 bases and J by 3 bases, with 8 bases between the two germline ends. This CDR3 has 13 residues. The CDR3 is CASSLRHRYEQYF. The CDR3 bases are TGTGCCAGCAGTTTAAGACACCGCTACGAGCAGTACTTC.

This chain joins TRBV15 and TRBJ2-7, with TRBD1 as a possible D gene (7 bases). V was clipped by 5 bases and J by 4 bases, with 15 bases between them. This CDR3 region has 14 residues. CDR1 and CDR2 from the germline V gene are LNHNV and YYDKDF (reference sequence). CDR3 DNA sequence: TGTGCCACCAGCTCTCCCAGGGGGACTTACGAGCAGTACTTC. It encodes CATSSPRGTYEQYF.

The chain links TRBV6-2 or TRBV6-3 to TRBJ1-5, with TRBD1 matching 7 bases. Germline CDR1 is MNHEY and CDR2 is SVGEGT. The CDR3 runs to 13 residues. Trimming took 0 bases from V and 7 from J; bases not matched to a gene: 0. CDR3 sequence reads: CASSYSRGQPQHF. Written as DNA, the CDR3 is TGTGCCAGCAGTTACTCCAGGGGGCAGCCCCAGCATTTT.

The rearrangement joins TRBV6-5 to TRBJ2-7, with 7 nucleotides matching TRBD2. This CDR3 has 14 residues. Trimming cost V 6 bases and J 0 bases; bases outside gene matches: 5. Germline CDR1 reads MNHEY; CDR2 reads SVGAGI. The CDR3 reads CASRRGGSSYEQYF. CDR3 in DNA: TGTGCCAGCAGGCGGGGAGGGAGCTCCTACGAGCAGTACTTC.

Details on this clone: Other DNA variants within this sample encode the same CDR3. The chain carries TRBV28 and TRBJ1-3; the D gene is possibly TRBD1 (5 bases). Germline assignment: CDR1 MDHEN and CDR2 SYDVKM. The CDR3 has 14 amino acids. The V gene lost 2 bases and the J gene lost 2 bases, with 7 bases spanning the gap. CDR3 residues: CASSLGGAGNTIYF. CDR3 bases: TGTGCCAGCAGTTTAGGGGGGGCTGGAAACACCATATATTTT. Combining the CDR3 with reference TRBV28 and TRBJ1-3 gives the whole variable domain DVKVTQSSRYLVKRTGEKVFLECVQDMDHENMFWYRQDPGLGLRLIYFSYDVKMKEKGDIPEGYSVSREKKERFSLILESASTNQTSMYLCASSLGGAGNTIYFGEGSWLTVV.

The chain employs TRBV30 and TRBJ1-1, with TRBD1 matching over 7 bases. This CDR3 has 17 residues. V lost 1 base and J lost 7; bases outside the gene matches: 18. CDR1 and CDR2 from the germline V gene are GTSNPN and SVGIG (reference sequence). The CDR3 nucleotides are TGTGCCTGGAGTGCCCAATGGGGACAGCGAACCCGATTTGAAGCTTTCTTT. This gives the protein CAWSAQWGQRTRFEAFF.

This chain connects TRBV30 to TRBJ1-1; tentatively, D is TRBD1 (5 bases). Trimming took off 3 bases at V and 4 bases at J, with 15 bases between the two ends. The CDR3 extends over 14 amino acids. Looked up from germline, CDR1 is GTSNPN and CDR2 is SVGIG (reference sequence). The CDR3 reads CAWSGGPSGTEAFF. The CDR3 region has the DNA TGTGCCTGGAGCGGGGGACCGTCTGGCACTGAAGCTTTCTTT.

The chain links TRBV19 to TRBJ2-7; possibly TRBD1 for D (6 bases). CDR3 size: 16 residues. Germline assignment: CDR1 LNHDA and CDR2 SQIVND (reference sequence). Trimming cost V 5 bases and J 5 bases, with 22 bases left between them. CDR3 protein: CASSPPTRQAFDEQYF. CDR3 nucleotides: TGTGCCAGTAGTCCCCCGACAAGACAGGCCTTCGACGAGCAGTACTTC.

This clone was recorded a few times. The V and J genes are TRBV12-2 and TRBJ1-5; the D segment call TRBD1 is taken from the table without a DNA check. TRBV12-2 is reported as a pseudogene. The length of the CDR3 is 15 residues. As DNA, the CDR3 is TGTGCAAGTCGCTCAAGTGGACAGGCCAATCAGCCCCAGCATTTT. It specifies CASRSSGQANQPQHF.

This sequence joins TRBV27 and TRBJ1-1; maybe TRBD1 (6 bases). CDR3 size: 13 residues. V was clipped by 6 bases and J by 5 bases, with 13 bases between them. Germline V CDR1 and CDR2: MNHEY, SMNVEV (reference sequence). CDR3 sequence reads: CASRFAGETEAFF. Here the CDR3 DNA reads TGTGCCAGCAGATTTGCAGGGGAGACTGAAGCTTTCTTT.

The genes are TRBV28 and TRBJ2-2; tentatively, D is TRBD1 (6 bases). There are 16 residues in the CDR3. Trimming removed 3 bases from V and 3 bases from J, with 14 bases in between. CDR1 and CDR2 from the germline V gene are MDHEN and SYDVKM. CDR3 in amino acids: CASSFSGVPYTGELFF. CDR3 DNA sequence: TGTGCCAGCAGTTTCTCAGGGGTCCCCTACACCGGGGAGCTGTTTTTT.

The rearrangement uses TRBV6-4 and TRBJ1-1, with D hard to call. Germline V gene data show CDR1 as MRHNA and CDR2 as SNTAGT. V was cut by 5 bases and J by 3 bases, with 10 bases left in between. The CDR3 length is 13 residues. The CDR3 coding sequence is TGTGCCAGCAGTAAAAGGAGGGACACTGAAGCTTTCTTT. Protein product: CASSKRRDTEAFF.

The chain uses TRBV6-5 and TRBJ1-5, with 7 bases that match TRBD1. CDR3 length: 14 residues. Germline-derived CDR1 and CDR2 are MNHEY and SVGAGI. Trimming cost V 5 bases and J 6 bases; bases outside gene matches: 7. The CDR3 spells CASSTDRLSQPQHF. Written as DNA, the CDR3 is TGTGCCAGCAGTACGGACAGGTTAAGTCAGCCCCAGCATTTT.

This clone was seen a few times. V is TRBV9 and J is TRBJ2-4, with D uncertain. Looked up from germline, CDR1 is SGDLS and CDR2 is YYNGEE. CDR3 length equals 13 residues. Trimming left V 4 bases short and J 8 bases short, with 13 bases between. CDR3 loop: CASSPYERDIQYF. CDR3 in DNA: TGTGCCAGCAGCCCATACGAACGGGACATTCAGTACTTC.

The chain employs TRBV10-1 and TRBJ2-1; TRBD1 matches at 10 bases. This CDR3 contains 15 residues. The germline V gene encodes CDR1 WNHNN and CDR2 SYGVQD (reference sequence). V shed 10 bases, J shed 4 bases, and the junction held 10 bases outside the gene matches. CDR3 region: CATRVRQGAYNEQFF. CDR3 bases: TGCGCCACCCGTGTTAGACAGGGGGCATACAATGAGCAGTTCTTC.

The CDR3 DNA follows: TGTGCCAGCAGTTCGGGGGATCAAGAGACCCAGTACTTC. Its translation is CASSSGDQETQYF. This chain connects TRBV12-3 or TRBV12-4 to TRBJ2-5; tentative D call: TRBD2 (6 bases). The germline V and J ends were trimmed by 4 bases and 2 bases, with 8 bases remaining between them. The CDR3 has 13 amino acids.

This clone turned up a few times. V and J are TRBV5-6 and TRBJ2-2; 14 nucleotides align to TRBD2. Per the germline V gene, CDR1 is SGHDT and CDR2 is YYEEEE. J was trimmed by 3 bases and V by 4 bases; bases with no gene match: 2. CDR3 size: 16 residues. The CDR3: CASSQTSGRDTGELFF. CDR3 DNA: TGTGCCAGCAGCCAGACTAGCGGGAGGGACACCGGGGAGCTGTTTTTT.

This clone was detected a few times. The V and J genes are TRBV19 and TRBJ2-3, with D hard to call. Germline CDR1 LNHDA, CDR2 SQIVND (reference sequence). Trimming took off 2 bases at V and 4 bases at J, with 7 bases between the two ends. The CDR3 contains 13 residues. CDR3 residues: CASSISVADTQYF. The CDR3 nucleotides are TGTGCCAGTAGTATATCGGTGGCAGATACGCAGTATTTT.